A selection of T cell receptor beta chains follows, all from one sample in a study of T cells in localized non-small cell lung cancer. The table came from immunoSEQ multiplex PCR; TCRdb's copy has only in-frame clones and leaves some out. The sample contains 4,000 or so clones, approximately 30% of which appear only once. The source material was lung tumor tissue, sampled before any cancer treatment. The receptors here all came from a man aged 40 to 70 with stage II lung adenocarcinoma. Each CDR3 is given with its conserved first and last residue. Fields, in order: CDR3 DNA, CDR3 protein, D gene, V gene, clone size, J gene. A D gene is named only where the DNA matches it firmly. A clone size is listed for some rows: how often the clone was seen (once, few, many), or a class if it is expanded.

cdr3_nt: TGTGCCAGCAGTCGCCCGGGACAGCCCACAGATACGCAGTATTTT
cdr3_aa: CASSRPGQPTDTQYF
d_call: TRBD1
v_call: TRBV9
clone_size: medium-sized
j_call: TRBJ2-3

cdr3_nt: TGTGCCAGCAGTCTTCAGAACTACAATGGCTACACCTTC
cdr3_aa: CASSLQNYNGYTF
d_call: -
v_call: TRBV7-2
clone_size: many
j_call: TRBJ1-2

cdr3_nt: TGTGCCAGTAGTATCCCCGACACAAACACTGAAGCTTTCTTT
cdr3_aa: CASSIPDTNTEAFF
d_call: -
v_call: TRBV19
clone_size: few
j_call: TRBJ1-1

cdr3_nt: TGTGCCAGCGGAGTAAATAGCAATCAGCCCCAGCATTTT
cdr3_aa: CASGVNSNQPQHF
d_call: -
v_call: TRBV12-5
clone_size: -
j_call: TRBJ1-5

cdr3_nt: TGTGCCAGCAGCCGTGAACAGACCTCCTACGAGCAGTACTTC
cdr3_aa: CASSREQTSYEQYF
d_call: -
v_call: TRBV11-3
clone_size: -
j_call: TRBJ2-7

cdr3_nt: TGCGCCAGCAGCTTGGGGCAGGGATGGACTGAAGCTTTCTTT
cdr3_aa: CASSLGQGWTEAFF
d_call: -
v_call: TRBV5-1
clone_size: -
j_call: TRBJ1-1

cdr3_nt: TGTGCCAGCTCACCGACAGGGAACACTGAAGCTTTCTTT
cdr3_aa: CASSPTGNTEAFF
d_call: -
v_call: TRBV18
clone_size: -
j_call: TRBJ1-1

cdr3_nt: TGTGCCAGCAGTTATTTTAGCGGGGGGGCCAAGGAGACCCAGTACTTC
cdr3_aa: CASSYFSGGAKETQYF
d_call: TRBD2
v_call: TRBV11-3
clone_size: many
j_call: TRBJ2-5

cdr3_nt: TGTGCCAGCAGCCCGGGACAGGGGGACGGCTACGAGCAGTACTTC
cdr3_aa: CASSPGQGDGYEQYF
d_call: TRBD1
v_call: TRBV11-3
clone_size: few
j_call: TRBJ2-7

cdr3_nt: TGTGCCAGCAGCGCCTCGGGGGTCGAGACCCAGTACTTC
cdr3_aa: CASSASGVETQYF
d_call: -
v_call: TRBV9
clone_size: -
j_call: TRBJ2-5

cdr3_nt: TGTGCCAGCAGCTACGATCGACCGAACACTGAAGCTTTCTTT
cdr3_aa: CASSYDRPNTEAFF
d_call: -
v_call: TRBV6-8
clone_size: -
j_call: TRBJ1-1

cdr3_nt: TGTGCCAGCAGCCAAGGACAGAACGGAGGGGATGAAGCTTTCTTT
cdr3_aa: CASSQGQNGGDEAFF
d_call: -
v_call: TRBV11-3
clone_size: -
j_call: TRBJ1-1

cdr3_nt: TGTGCCAGCAGGGATGGGACTAGCGGGGGCCAAACCTACAATGAGCAGTTCTTC
cdr3_aa: CASRDGTSGGQTYNEQFF
d_call: TRBD2
v_call: TRBV2
clone_size: -
j_call: TRBJ2-1

cdr3_nt: TGTGCCACCAGCAGAGGTGGACTAGCAGGGGAGACCCAGTACTTC
cdr3_aa: CATSRGGLAGETQYF
d_call: TRBD2
v_call: TRBV15
clone_size: -
j_call: TRBJ2-5

cdr3_nt: TGCAGCGTTGAGGGAGAGCGGGGAGTCCAAGAGACCCAGTACTTC
cdr3_aa: CSVEGERGVQETQYF
d_call: TRBD2
v_call: TRBV29-1
clone_size: -
j_call: TRBJ2-5

cdr3_nt: TGCGCCAGCAGCGAAGGGACAGGGGCCGGGGAGCTGTTTTTT
cdr3_aa: CASSEGTGAGELFF
d_call: TRBD1
v_call: TRBV5-1
clone_size: few
j_call: TRBJ2-2

cdr3_nt: TGTGCCAGCCTGGGACAGGGTTTTACTGAAGCTTTCTTT
cdr3_aa: CASLGQGFTEAFF
d_call: TRBD1
v_call: TRBV6-8
clone_size: few
j_call: TRBJ1-1

cdr3_nt: TGTGCCAGTAGTTCATGGACAGGGGTGCCTGAAGCTTTCTTT
cdr3_aa: CASSSWTGVPEAFF
d_call: TRBD1
v_call: TRBV19
clone_size: large
j_call: TRBJ1-1

cdr3_nt: TGTGCCAGCAGCTTAGGGGACAGAGATAACTATGGCTACACCTTC
cdr3_aa: CASSLGDRDNYGYTF
d_call: TRBD1
v_call: TRBV11-3
clone_size: few
j_call: TRBJ1-2

cdr3_nt: TGTGCCACCAGCAGAGAACGGACAGGCGGTACTGAAGCTTTCTTT
cdr3_aa: CATSRERTGGTEAFF
d_call: TRBD1
v_call: TRBV15
clone_size: -
j_call: TRBJ1-1

cdr3_nt: TGTGCCAGCAGCTACCGGGACTCCTCCTACAATGAGCAGTTCTTC
cdr3_aa: CASSYRDSSYNEQFF
d_call: -
v_call: TRBV14
clone_size: -
j_call: TRBJ2-1

cdr3_nt: TGTGCGTCACGGGAGAACACTGAAGCTTTCTTT
cdr3_aa: CASRENTEAFF
d_call: -
v_call: TRBV30
clone_size: -
j_call: TRBJ1-1

cdr3_nt: TGTGCCAGCAGCCCGGAACAGGGAGGCCAGCCCCAGCATTTT
cdr3_aa: CASSPEQGGQPQHF
d_call: -
v_call: TRBV11-3
clone_size: many
j_call: TRBJ1-5

cdr3_nt: TGTGCCAGTAGTATTCCCCGGCGCAATCAGCCCCAGCATTTT
cdr3_aa: CASSIPRRNQPQHF
d_call: -
v_call: TRBV19
clone_size: few
j_call: TRBJ1-5

cdr3_nt: TGTGCCAGCAGGGGAGGACTGGACTCCTACGAGCAGTACTTC
cdr3_aa: CASRGGLDSYEQYF
d_call: -
v_call: TRBV2
clone_size: few
j_call: TRBJ2-7

cdr3_nt: TGTGCCATCAGTGAGTCCGGCAGGGGGAACACTGAAGCTTTCTTT
cdr3_aa: CAISESGRGNTEAFF
d_call: -
v_call: TRBV10-3
clone_size: -
j_call: TRBJ1-1

cdr3_nt: TGTGCCAGCGGCCCCTTGACTCGGGGCACTGAAGCTTTCTTT
cdr3_aa: CASGPLTRGTEAFF
d_call: -
v_call: TRBV28
clone_size: -
j_call: TRBJ1-1

cdr3_nt: TGTGCCAGCAGCTTAAATGGCTTCTCTGGGGCCAACGTCCTGACTTTC
cdr3_aa: CASSLNGFSGANVLTF
d_call: -
v_call: TRBV11-3
clone_size: once
j_call: TRBJ2-6

cdr3_nt: TGTGCCACCCAGGGGGCAGGGGTTTACTATGGCTACACCTTC
cdr3_aa: CATQGAGVYYGYTF
d_call: TRBD1
v_call: TRBV6-8
clone_size: few
j_call: TRBJ1-2

cdr3_nt: TGCGCCAGCAGTGAGGGGCCTTATGATGGGTTCGGGGAGCTGTTTTTT
cdr3_aa: CASSEGPYDGFGELFF
d_call: -
v_call: TRBV10-2
clone_size: -
j_call: TRBJ2-2

cdr3_nt: TGCGCCAGCAGCCCCTCGGGACTAGCGAGCGGCATTCAGTACTTC
cdr3_aa: CASSPSGLASGIQYF
d_call: TRBD2
v_call: TRBV10-2
clone_size: -
j_call: TRBJ2-4

cdr3_nt: TGTGCCAGCAGTACCCGGGACTACCCCACAGATACGCAGTATTTT
cdr3_aa: CASSTRDYPTDTQYF
d_call: TRBD2
v_call: TRBV9
clone_size: few
j_call: TRBJ2-3

cdr3_nt: TGTGCCAGCAGTGTCCAGGGGGCGCGTGGGAATTCACCCCTCCACTTT
cdr3_aa: CASSVQGARGNSPLHF
d_call: TRBD1
v_call: TRBV6-8
clone_size: -
j_call: TRBJ1-6

cdr3_nt: TGCGCCAGCAGCCAAGATCAAAGGGGAGGGGACACTGAAGCTTTCTTT
cdr3_aa: CASSQDQRGGDTEAFF
d_call: -
v_call: TRBV4-1
clone_size: few
j_call: TRBJ1-1